This note documents a single T cell receptor beta chain sequence. Its target is unknown. These data come from a study of OX40 agonist ivuxolimab in advanced cancers. Study-wide context: Of the patients, three showed partial responses, one with hepatocellular carcinoma and two with cutaneous melanoma.

Measured with immunoSEQ multiplex PCR; TCRdb has only the in-frame clones, and not every one. The sample lists about 32,000 clones, about four fifths occurring once. Germline CDR1 and CDR2: MDHEN and SYDVKM. This CDR3 spans 15 amino acids. Study-wide points: Among patients with partial responses at 0.1-3.0 mg/kg, clonal expansion was among the lowest. Nonresponders, in some cases, also had low normalized T-cell clonal expansion.

At baseline, cycle 4 day 1, and cycle 7 day 1, blood was sampled. The sample was CD4+ or CD8+ T cells sorted from blood, taken in a trial of the OX40 agonist ivuxolimab. The gene calls are TRBV28 and TRBJ2-5, with 9 nucleotides matching TRBD1. The assigned J gene may be wrong: the sequence end matches TRBJ2-7 better. The TCR comes from an adult with an advanced solid tumor such as melanoma, head and neck, liver or kidney cancer. DNA for the CDR3: TGTGCCAGCAGTTTAACAGGGGGCGCTTCCTACGAGCAGTACTTC. It translates to CASSLTGGASYEQYF.